This T cell receptor (beta chain) was obtained from a study of OX40 agonist ivuxolimab in advanced cancers. Overall study: Every 2 weeks, ivuxolimab was infused into the patients intravenously at between 0.01 and 10 mg/kg. The eligibility criteria allowed prior anti-PD-1, anti-PD-L1 or anti-CTLA-4 therapy, and around 38% had some.

Clones were read by immunoSEQ multiplex PCR, and TCRdb kept only the in-frame ones, dropping some. The repertoire has roughly 35,000 clones, about 88% of them found once; the top ten carry 2.4%. The CDR3 spans 13 residues. Germline V CDR1 and CDR2: SGHDT, YYEEEE. Trimming shortened V by 3 bases and J by 6 bases, and 12 bases separated the two germline ends. In the case of this clone: The antigen remains unidentified.

Study conclusions and caveats: At 0.1 to 3.0 mg/kg, clonal expansion of CD4+ and CD8+ blood T cells had occurred by week 6.

The clonotype was recovered from an adult with an advanced solid tumor such as melanoma, head and neck, liver or kidney cancer. This chain links TRBV5-6 with TRBJ1-1; D ambiguous. Sequencing used CD4+ or CD8+ T cells sorted from blood, obtained in a trial of the OX40 agonist ivuxolimab. The chain's CDR3 is CASSWGGRAEAFF. The CDR3, as DNA: TGTGCCAGCAGCTGGGGAGGGAGGGCTGAAGCTTTCTTT. The complete variable domain, with remaining parts taken from reference TRBV5-6 and TRBJ1-1, reads DAGVTQSPTHLIKTRGQQVTLRCSPKSGHDTVSWYQQALGQGPQFIFQYYEEEERQRGNFPDRFSGHQFPNYSSELNVNALLLGDSALYLCASSWGGRAEAFFGQGTRLTVV.